The 27 T cell receptor beta chains below all came from one sample that was sequenced in a study of blood T cell repertoires in COVID-19. TCRdb's copy holds only in-frame clones and misses some; the assay was immunoSEQ multiplex PCR. The sample contains approximately 500,000 clones, roughly nine tenths of which appear only once. What was sequenced was peripheral blood. The origin of the receptors is a woman aged 50 to 60 with COVID-19, enrolled during active disease.

This chain uses TRBV5-1 with TRBJ2-5; 9 bases agree with TRBD2. Unmatched junction bases numbered 11, after V lost 0 bases and J lost 5 bases. The CDR3 covers 17 residues. The germline V gene has CDR1 SGHRS and CDR2 YFSETQ. For the CDR3, the DNA is TGCGCCAGCAGCTTGGGTCAAGGCGGGGGGGCCCGGGAGACCCAGTACTTC. The encoded protein is CASSLGQGGGARETQYF.

This clone occurred a few times. The gene calls are TRBV19 and TRBJ1-1; D call uncertain. CDR3 length equals 14 residues. Germline-derived CDR1 and CDR2 are LNHDA and SQIVND (reference sequence). V lost 7 bases and J 0 bases, leaving 12 bases between the germline ends. Here the CDR3 reads CASTGRRMNTEAFF. The CDR3 DNA follows: TGTGCCAGTACTGGACGGAGGATGAACACTGAAGCTTTCTTT.

In its sample, this clone was seen a few times. The chain joins TRBV11-2 to TRBJ1-6; 9 bases map to TRBD1. The CDR3 length is 15 residues. In germline, CDR1 is SGHAT, CDR2 FQNNGV. The ends lost 1 base at V and 10 bases at J; junction bases unmatched: 5. The CDR3 is CASSLGDREWSPLHF. The CDR3 region has the DNA TGTGCCAGCAGCTTAGGGGACAGGGAGTGGTCACCCCTCCACTTT.

This chain uses TRBV18 with TRBJ2-7; 9 positions agree with TRBD1. This CDR3 is 14 amino acids long. Trimming at V came to 3 bases and at J to 3 bases, leaving 3 bases not matched to a gene. Germline loops: CDR1 KGHSH, CDR2 LQKENI. The CDR3: CASSPGQGLYEQYF. The CDR3, as DNA: TGTGCCAGCTCACCGGGACAGGGCCTCTACGAGCAGTACTTC.

V usage is TRBV12-3 or TRBV12-4 and J usage is TRBJ2-7; TRBD1 aligns across 7 bases. J lost 3 bases, V lost 6 bases, and 5 bases had no gene match. This CDR3 has 13 residues. CDR3 protein: CASSPGGFYEQYF. Written as DNA, the CDR3 is TGTGCCAGCAGCCCAGGGGGTTTCTACGAGCAGTACTTC.

This clone was seen only a few times. The CDR3 DNA reads as TGCGCCAGCTCGACAGGGTGGGGCAATCAGCCCCAGCATTTT. It translates to CASSTGWGNQPQHF. The chain combines TRBV10-2 with TRBJ1-5, with 7 bases lining up with TRBD1. J was trimmed by 2 bases and V by 8 bases; bases with no gene match: 6. CDR3 length: 14 residues. CDR1 is WSHSY and CDR2 is SAAADI in the germline V gene.

The rearrangement links TRBV19 to TRBJ1-2; D unresolved. Trimming stripped 3 bases from V and 0 bases from J, with 5 bases between. From germline, CDR1 is LNHDA and CDR2 SQIVND (reference sequence). The CDR3 is 13 amino acids. CDR3 DNA: TGTGCCAGTAGTATCCAGGCTAACTATGGCTACACCTTC. Residues: CASSIQANYGYTF.

J is TRBJ2-7 and V is TRBV2; TRBD2 is a possible D gene (7 bases). Trimming left V 4 bases short and J 4 bases short, with 14 bases between. This CDR3 region has 14 residues. CDR1 is SNHLY and CDR2 is FYNNEI in the germline V gene. CDR3 residues: CASSVAGGAYEQYF. In nucleotides, the CDR3 is TGTGCCAGCAGTGTTGCTGGGGGGGCTTACGAGCAGTACTTC.

This chain uses TRBV19 with TRBJ1-6; the D gene is possibly TRBD1 (5 bases). The CDR3 has 17 residues. Per germline, CDR1 LNHDA and CDR2 SQIVND (reference sequence). V shed 6 bases and J shed 7 bases, with 22 bases lying between them. CDR3 in amino acids: CASSASYGGTGNSPLHF. Here the CDR3 DNA reads TGTGCCAGTAGCGCCTCCTATGGGGGGACGGGAAATTCACCCCTCCACTTT.

V usage is TRBV2 and J usage is TRBJ1-1, with D perhaps TRBD1 (5 bases). In germline, CDR1 is SNHLY, CDR2 FYNNEI. The CDR3 sequence is 14 residues long. Trimming shortened V by 2 bases and J by 4 bases, and 11 bases separated the two germline ends. The CDR3 region is CASSESGRGTEAFF. The DNA for the CDR3 is TGTGCCAGCAGTGAATCTGGGAGGGGCACTGAAGCTTTCTTT.

The chain is built from TRBV2 and TRBJ2-6, with 10 bases aligning to TRBD1. The CDR3 has 19 amino acids. Germline CDR1 reads SNHLY; CDR2 reads FYNNEI. Trimming removed 6 bases from V and 0 bases from J; junction bases left unmatched: 11. CDR3 residues: CASRGTGTGVSSGANVLTF. The CDR3 DNA follows: TGTGCCAGCAGAGGGACCGGGACAGGGGTCTCCTCTGGGGCCAACGTCCTGACTTTC. Full variable domain (rest looked up from reference TRBV2 and TRBJ2-6): EPEVTQTPSHQVTQMGQEVILRCVPISNHLYFYWYRQILGQKVEFLVSFYNNEISEKSEIFDDQFSVERPDGSNFTLKIRSTKLEDSAMYFCASRGTGTGVSSGANVLTFGAGSRLTVL.

The V call is TRBV7-9, the J call TRBJ2-7, with D possibly TRBD1 on 6 matching bases. The CDR3 extends over 14 amino acids. The V end lost 5 bases, the J end lost 2 bases, and 13 bases lay between the germline ends. The germline V gene has CDR1 SEHNR and CDR2 FQNEAQ (reference sequence). DNA for the CDR3: TGTGCCAGCAGCGGCCCCCCAGGGGCCTACGAGCAGTACTTC. Amino acids: CASSGPPGAYEQYF.

The V call is TRBV6-5, the J call TRBJ1-3; D is possibly TRBD1 (6 bases). Germline values: CDR1 MNHEY, CDR2 SVGAGI. CDR3 length: 15 residues. V lost 6 bases and J lost 4, with 16 bases in between. DNA of the CDR3: TGTGCCAGCAGGGGGATTACAGGGCCGGGAAACACCATATATTTT. Translation: CASRGITGPGNTIYF.

The rearrangement joins TRBV7-3 to TRBJ1-2; 8 bases map to TRBD1. This CDR3 is 13 amino acids long. Looked up from germline, CDR1 is SGHTA and CDR2 is FQGTGA. The trim removed 4 bases at V and 8 bases at J, leaving 6 bases unmatched. The CDR3 DNA follows: TGTGCCAGCAGCTATGGACAGGGCGCCGGCTACACCTTC. It codes for CASSYGQGAGYTF.

This chain uses TRBV7-3 with TRBJ1-1, with D uncertain. The CDR3 spans 14 residues. Germline CDR1 reads SGHTA; CDR2 reads FQGTGA. V was trimmed by 3 bases and J by 2 bases, leaving 10 bases between them. The CDR3 region is CASSFSSSNTEAFF. The CDR3 DNA sequence: TGTGCCAGCAGCTTTAGTAGCTCTAACACTGAAGCTTTCTTT.

This chain joins TRBV5-1 and TRBJ1-5; 8 bases are shared with TRBD1. V shed 3 bases and J 4 bases; nucleotides not matched to a gene: 3. CDR3 length: 14 amino acids. Germline loops: CDR1 SGHRS, CDR2 YFSETQ. The CDR3 coding sequence is TGCGCCAGCAGCTCGACAGGGGAAAATCAGCCCCAGCATTTT. Its protein is CASSSTGENQPQHF. Full variable domain (remainder filled in from reference TRBV5-1 and TRBJ1-5): KAGVTQTPRYLIKTRGQQVTLSCSPISGHRSVSWYQQTPGQGLQFLFEYFSETQRNKGNFPGRFSGRQFSNSRSEMNVSTLELGDSALYLCASSSTGENQPQHFGDGTRLSIL.

This chain uses TRBV30 with TRBJ2-3, with D maybe TRBD1 (6 bases). Trimming shortened V by 0 bases and J by 9 bases, and 16 bases separated the two germline ends. The CDR3 runs to 14 residues. From germline, CDR1 is GTSNPN and CDR2 SVGIG (reference sequence). The CDR3 coding sequence is TGTGCCTGGAGTGTATCTACAGGGAAGCGGACGCAGTATTTT. Protein sequence: CAWSVSTGKRTQYF.

The genes are TRBV6-1 and TRBJ1-1, with no clear D. The V end lost 1 base, the J end lost 5 bases, and 8 bases lay between the germline ends. CDR3 size: 13 residues. The V gene's germline CDR1 is MNHNS and CDR2 SASEGT. The CDR3 sequence is CASSEGGRTEAFF. The CDR3, as DNA: TGTGCCAGCAGTGAAGGTGGCAGGACTGAAGCTTTCTTT.

The chain has TRBV18 and TRBJ2-6; no reliable D call. Trimming cost V 2 bases and J 0 bases, with 5 bases left between them. Germline V gives CDR1 KGHSH, CDR2 LQKENI. This CDR3 contains 15 residues. CDR3 region: CASSPAGSGANVLTF. The CDR3 DNA is TGTGCCAGCTCACCAGCCGGCTCTGGGGCCAACGTCCTGACTTTC.

This chain joins TRBV12-3 or TRBV12-4 and TRBJ1-2; D unresolved. The ends were cut back, 1 base at V and 4 bases at J, with 7 bases in the middle. CDR3 length: 13 residues. The CDR3, as DNA: TGTGCCAGCAGTTTAGGCAGATTCTATGGCTACACCTTC. As protein: CASSLGRFYGYTF.

This chain links TRBV19 with TRBJ2-7, with 7 nucleotides matching TRBD2. Looked up from germline, CDR1 is LNHDA and CDR2 is SQIVND (reference sequence). The CDR3 extends over 15 amino acids. Germline trimming cut 7 bases from V and 3 bases from J; bases unmatched to any gene: 12. CDR3 loop: CASNPTGEGLYEQYF. CDR3 DNA sequence: TGTGCCAGTAACCCAACGGGGGAGGGGCTCTACGAGCAGTACTTC. Based on the CDR3 plus reference TRBV19 and TRBJ2-7, the full variable domain is DGGITQSPKYLFRKEGQNVTLSCEQNLNHDAMYWYRQDPGQGLRLIYYSQIVNDFQKGDIAEGYSVSREKKESFPLTVTSAQKNPTAFYLCASNPTGEGLYEQYFGPGTRLTVT.

The chain employs TRBV24-1 and TRBJ1-5; no reliable D call. V was clipped by 3 bases and J by 7 bases, with 18 bases between them. The CDR3 is 16 amino acids. Looked up from germline, CDR1 is KGHDR and CDR2 is SFDVKD. CDR3 amino acids: CATSDAQTPWRQPQHF. CDR3 nucleotide sequence: TGTGCCACCAGTGATGCACAAACGCCATGGAGGCAGCCCCAGCATTTT.

The chain is built from TRBV5-5 and TRBJ2-1; 10 bases agree with TRBD2. V shed 4 bases, J shed 7 bases, and the junction held 11 bases outside the gene matches. The CDR3 runs to 16 residues. Germline V gives CDR1 SGHKS, CDR2 YYEKEE (reference sequence). The CDR3 DNA follows: TGTGCCAGCAGCCCCAGCGGGGGGGGGACGGTAAATGAGCAGTTCTTC. Its protein is CASSPSGGGTVNEQFF.

This clone was counted a single time. This chain connects TRBV30 to TRBJ2-7; a weak D match, TRBD1 (6 bases). The CDR3 covers 14 residues. Germline lookup yields CDR1 GTSNPN and CDR2 SVGIG (reference sequence). V was pared by 3 bases and J by 5 bases, with 17 bases between. The DNA for the CDR3 is TGTGCCTGGAGCCTATCTACGACAGGCGACGAGCAGTACTTC. It encodes CAWSLSTTGDEQYF.

The chain is built from TRBV4-1 and TRBJ2-7, with 9 bases aligning to TRBD2. Germline CDR1 is MGHRA and CDR2 is YSYEKL. V shed 4 bases, J shed 2 bases, and the junction held 9 bases outside the gene matches. The CDR3 is made up of 16 amino acids. In DNA, the CDR3 is TGCGCCAGCAGCCTTTTCCCCAGCGGGGGGACCTACGAGCAGTACTTC. It is translated as CASSLFPSGGTYEQYF.

This sequence joins TRBV11-2 and TRBJ1-2; a weak D match, TRBD1 (5 bases). Germline lookup yields CDR1 SGHAT and CDR2 FQNNGV. Trimming pared 1 base from V and 4 bases from J, leaving 10 bases between. The CDR3 length is 14 residues. CDR3: CASSLGTLIYGYTF. The CDR3 DNA reads as TGTGCCAGCAGCTTAGGGACACTGATCTATGGCTACACCTTC.

This chain joins TRBV12-3 or TRBV12-4 and TRBJ1-4; D is perhaps TRBD1 (5 bases). CDR3 length equals 13 residues. The V and J ends lost 2 bases and 13 bases respectively, with 14 bases between them. CDR3: CASSLTGRVRLFF. CDR3 coding DNA: TGTGCCAGCAGTTTAACAGGCAGGGTTCGACTGTTTTTT.